This entry concerns a single TCR beta chain. Germline-derived CDR1 and CDR2 are DFQATT and SNEGSKA (reference sequence). The germline V and J ends were trimmed by 5 bases and 7 bases, with 7 bases remaining between them. The CDR3 totals 10 residues. The data are from a study of blood T cell repertoires in COVID-19. The overall study: Material from acute and convalescent COVID-19 was sourced from the United States, Italy and Spain.

Profiled with immunoSEQ multiplex PCR; TCRdb holds only in-frame clones, not every one. This sample has around 200,000 clones, with roughly 86% found just once. The clonotype was recovered from a man aged 18 to 30 with active or convalescent COVID-19. The sample was peripheral blood. This chain joins TRBV20-1 and TRBJ2-3; D is undetermined. The CDR3: CSAELHTQYF. The CDR3 DNA is TGCAGTGCTGAACTCCATACGCAGTATTTT.